Given below is one T cell receptor (beta chain) in context. This entry belongs to a study of technical replicates of blood from several donors. The table came from immunoSEQ multiplex PCR; TCRdb's copy has only in-frame clones and leaves some out. The data contain just under 100,000 clones, around 95% of them singletons. CDR1 is KGHSH and CDR2 is LQKENI in the germline V gene. V trimming: 5 bases; J trimming: 1 base; junction bases outside the gene matches: 3. The CDR3 sequence is 14 residues long. Sequenced: T cells isolated from PBMCs. The sequence derives from a human donor in good health. The gene calls are TRBV18 and TRBJ2-7; 9 positions agree with TRBD1. DNA of the CDR3: TGTGCCAGCTCAACCGGGACAGGGTCCTACGAGCAGTACTTC. This gives the protein CASSTGTGSYEQYF.